This is a list of T cell receptor beta chains from one sample in a study of shared clonotypes between healthy human individuals. Profiling relied on immunoSEQ multiplex PCR, and the TCRdb table lists in-frame clones only, not all of them. Counted here are about 2.2 million clones, 90% to 95% occurring once; the ten biggest clones make up more than 1.5%. Sequenced: naive CD8+ T cells from PBMCs. The receptor source for this set is a man aged 18 to 29 in good health. Some clones in this sample may be carry-over from other donors' samples. CDR3s include the opening cysteine and the closing phenylalanine or tryptophan. D genes are given only for firm matches. The size entry is marked missing in some rows and otherwise reads once, few, many or a size class.

clone_size d_call j_call v_call cdr3_aa cdr3_nt
NA TRBD1 TRBJ1-5 TRBV2 CASSPGGQGYQPQHF TGTGCCAGCAGCCCAGGGGGACAGGGGTATCAGCCCCAGCATTTT
NA TRBD2 TRBJ2-1 TRBV28 CASSSRLAGHLYNEQFF TGTGCCAGCAGTTCCAGACTAGCGGGCCACCTATACAATGAGCAGTTCTTC
NA NA TRBJ1-2 TRBV2 CASRTRENNYGYTF TGTGCCAGCAGGACCCGGGAAAATAACTATGGCTACACCTTC
NA TRBD2 TRBJ2-7 TRBV10-3 CAISGSGLAGYEQYF TGTGCCATCAGTGGGTCCGGACTAGCTGGGTACGAGCAGTACTTC
NA NA TRBJ2-5 TRBV30 CAWSVVRTQYF TGTGCCTGGAGTGTAGTCCGGACCCAGTACTTC
once NA TRBJ2-1 TRBV5-1 CAGASGGNNNEQFF TGCGCCGGAGCATCAGGGGGGAATAACAATGAGCAGTTCTTC
NA TRBD2 TRBJ2-1 TRBV7-3 CASSLRIGTELAGDGNEQFF TGTGCCAGCAGCTTAAGAATCGGCACCGAACTAGCGGGAGATGGCAATGAGCAGTTCTTC
few NA TRBJ2-7 TRBV7-8 CASSDWDSPRGEQYF TGTGCCAGCAGCGACTGGGACTCCCCCCGGGGCGAGCAGTACTTC
NA NA TRBJ1-5 TRBV7-8 CASSSRGSNQPQHF TGTGCCAGCAGCTCGCGTGGTAGCAATCAGCCCCAGCATTTT
NA TRBD1 TRBJ1-4 TRBV7-8 CASSPTPGGDEKLFF TGTGCCAGCAGCCCCACCCCAGGGGGAGATGAAAAACTGTTTTTT
NA NA TRBJ1-3 TRBV27 CASSRVSGNTIYF TGTGCCAGCAGCAGGGTCTCTGGAAACACCATATATTTT
NA TRBD2 TRBJ2-7 TRBV13 CASSPLAESKYEQYF TGTGCCAGCAGCCCCCTAGCGGAGTCCAAGTACGAGCAGTACTTC
NA NA TRBJ1-1 TRBV19 CASGDRMGASTEAFF TGTGCCAGTGGAGATCGTATGGGGGCTAGCACTGAAGCTTTCTTT
NA NA TRBJ1-2 TRBV27 CASSADKFRYTF TGTGCCAGCAGTGCCGACAAATTTCGCTACACCTTC
NA TRBD2 TRBJ2-7 TRBV6-1 CASSDLAGRSSYEQYF TGTGCCAGCAGTGACCTAGCGGGTAGGAGCTCCTACGAGCAGTACTTC
NA TRBD2 TRBJ2-7 TRBV6-5 CASSQREAYEQYF TGTGCCAGCAGTCAGCGGGAAGCCTACGAGCAGTACTTC
NA NA TRBJ2-1 TRBV6-5 CASSQDRDVQDEQFF TGTGCCAGCAGCCAAGACCGGGACGTACAAGATGAGCAGTTCTTC
NA TRBD1 TRBJ1-1 TRBV2 CASSEGTGWTEAFF TGTGCCAGCAGTGAGGGGACAGGGTGGACTGAAGCTTTCTTT
NA TRBD2 TRBJ2-3 TRBV11-2 CASSLGLAGETDTQYF TGTGCCAGCAGCTTAGGGCTAGCGGGAGAGACAGATACGCAGTATTTT
NA TRBD1 TRBJ2-7 TRBV5-4 CASSYRGNEQYF TGTGCCAGCAGCTACAGGGGGAACGAGCAGTACTTC
NA TRBD2 TRBJ2-3 TRBV27 CASSFSTSLGGREGDTQYF TGTGCCAGCAGTTTCTCTACGTCCCTAGGCGGGAGGGAAGGGGATACGCAGTATTTT
NA NA TRBJ2-7 TRBV5-1 CASSSEARSYEQYF TGCGCCAGCAGCTCGGAGGCCAGATCCTACGAGCAGTACTTC
NA NA TRBJ1-1 TRBV9 CASSKTVNTEAFF TGTGCCAGCTCAAAGACAGTAAACACTGAAGCTTTCTTT
once TRBD2 TRBJ2-2 TRBV9 CASSVETSGANTGELFF TGTGCCAGCAGCGTAGAAACTAGCGGGGCGAACACCGGGGAGCTGTTTTTT
NA TRBD2 TRBJ2-7 TRBV7-3 CASSLGLAGTYEQYF TGTGCCAGCAGCTTAGGGCTAGCGGGAACCTACGAGCAGTACTTC
NA TRBD1 TRBJ1-1 TRBV7-9 CASSTAMTGSQTEAFF TGTGCCAGCAGCACCGCGATGACAGGGAGTCAGACTGAAGCTTTCTTT
NA NA TRBJ2-2 TRBV28 CASSLGAGVSTGELFF TGTGCCAGCAGTTTAGGGGCAGGGGTTTCCACCGGGGAGCTGTTTTTT
NA NA TRBJ2-7 TRBV13 CASSLDSVNEQYF TGTGCCAGCAGCTTAGACAGTGTCAACGAGCAGTACTTC
NA NA TRBJ2-7 TRBV4-3 CASSHGWDSYYEQYF TGCGCCAGCAGCCACGGCTGGGACTCTTACTACGAGCAGTACTTC
NA TRBD1 TRBJ1-2 TRBV5-5 CASSPARTGSLYGYTF TGTGCCAGCAGCCCGGCCCGGACAGGCTCCCTTTATGGCTACACCTTC
NA NA TRBJ2-1 TRBV11-2 CASSLGFMASSYNEQFF TGTGCCAGCAGCTTAGGATTTATGGCGAGCTCCTACAATGAGCAGTTCTTC
NA NA TRBJ2-7 TRBV10-3 CATGDFRPPYEQYF TGTGCCACCGGGGACTTCCGACCTCCCTACGAGCAGTACTTC
NA NA TRBJ2-7 TRBV27 CASSSIAGEQYF TGTGCCAGCAGTTCCATAGCAGGCGAGCAGTACTTC